This entry describes one TCR beta chain. Its antigen is as yet unknown. Libraries were prepared by immunoSEQ multiplex PCR; TCRdb keeps only in-frame clonotypes and omits some of them. The data show approximately 50,000 clones, about 94% seen once. These data come from a study of siplizumab effects on memory and regulatory T cells. Study-level findings and limits: Mean Treg-derived proportions of mappable alloreactive CD4+ clones were 68.8% for siplizumab and approximately 25% for controls. Naive T cells appeared more varied than memory cells and looked like key alloresponse contributors.

The CDR3 is 15 amino acids. CDR1 and CDR2 (germline): MRHNA, SNTAGT. V dropped 0 bases and J dropped 7; count of bases not matched to a gene: 4. Input material: CD8+ T cells sorted from blood. V usage is TRBV6-4 and J usage is TRBJ2-2, with 8 positions matching TRBD1. This receptor was identified in a human donor in good health. Here the CDR3 reads CASSDSTGVGGELFF. The CDR3 coding sequence is TGTGCCAGCAGTGACTCGACAGGGGTTGGCGGGGAGCTGTTTTTT.